The next 15 T cell receptor beta chains were all read from a single sample in a study of early T cells in non-severe SARS-CoV-2 infection. TCRdb ran MiXCR on the 5' RACE reads and lists one entry per CDR3 protein. Of approximately 29,000 distinct CDR3 sequences listed, less than 6.5% were seen once; the top ten hold about 32%. The sample in question was whole blood, obtained at baseline. All receptors derive from an adult who was a healthcare worker with PCR-confirmed SARS-CoV-2 infection or an uninfected control (not recorded which).

There are a few counts of this clonotype. V gene TRBV10-3 combines with J gene TRBJ1-3; 7 bases match TRBD1. V dropped 5 bases and J dropped 2; count of bases not matched to a gene: 6. The CDR3 contains 15 residues. Germline assignment: CDR1 ENHRY and CDR2 SYGVKD. The CDR3 here is CAISPGTAPGNTIYF. CDR3 sequence (DNA): TGTGCCATCAGTCCCGGGACAGCGCCTGGAAACACCATATATTTT.

This clonotype was observed at least ten times. This chain connects TRBV5-1 to TRBJ2-3; 11 bases line up with TRBD1. Germline assignment: CDR1 SGHRS and CDR2 YFSETQ. The CDR3 has 16 residues. The trim removed 3 bases at V and 4 bases at J, leaving 7 bases unmatched. In nucleotides, the CDR3 is TGCGCCAGCAGCTCGGCCGGGACAGGGGGGTCAGATACGCAGTATTTT. Its protein is CASSSAGTGGSDTQYF. Using reference TRBV5-1 and TRBJ2-3 for the parts outside the CDR3, the full variable domain is KAGVTQTPRYLIKTRGQQVTLSCSPISGHRSVSWYQQTPGQGLQFLFEYFSETQRNKGNFPGRFSGRQFSNSRSEMNVSTLELGDSALYLCASSSAGTGGSDTQYFGPGTRLTVL.

This clonotype was seen many times. This chain links TRBV20-1 with TRBJ2-1; 8 bases are shared with TRBD2. J was trimmed by 10 bases and V by 4 bases; bases with no gene match: 9. Germline V lookup: CDR1 DFQATT, CDR2 SNEGSKA (reference sequence). The CDR3 consists of 13 residues. The CDR3 reads CSAMAGGRGEQFF. The CDR3 coding sequence is TGCAGTGCTATGGCGGGAGGAAGAGGGGAGCAGTTCTTC.

This clonotype was observed at least ten times. The chain uses TRBV7-2 and TRBJ1-6; D perhaps matches TRBD1 (5 bases). The CDR3 is 16 amino acids. V was pared by 5 bases and J by 10 bases, with 21 bases between. CDR1 and CDR2 (germline): SGHTA, FQGNSA. CDR3 nucleotides: TGTGCCAGCAGCCCTACCCCCCAGGGTTATAGATCACCCCTCCACTTT. It translates to CASSPTPQGYRSPLHF.

This clonotype was found many times. This rearrangement joins TRBV7-8 to TRBJ2-7; D perhaps matches TRBD2 (7 bases). Germline V gene data show CDR1 as SGHVS and CDR2 as FQNEAQ. The CDR3 is 13 residues long. V dropped 1 base and J dropped 7 bases, with 11 bases sitting between them. CDR3 sequence reads: CASSLVGGREQYF. CDR3 nucleotide sequence: TGTGCCAGCAGCTTAGTCGGGGGGCGGGAGCAGTACTTC.

This clonotype was picked up many times. V usage is TRBV7-2 and J usage is TRBJ2-3; D is perhaps TRBD2 (7 bases). Trimming left V 1 base short and J 5 bases short, with 13 bases between. The CDR3 totals 15 residues. Germline assignment: CDR1 SGHTA and CDR2 FQGNSA. The CDR3 loop reads CASSLVGGRGDTQYF. The CDR3 DNA sequence: TGTGCCAGCAGCTTAGTGGGGGGGCGAGGAGATACGCAGTATTTT.

This clonotype occurred many times. The chain links TRBV5-1 to TRBJ2-7; D uncertain. There are 14 residues in the CDR3. Trimming stripped 0 bases from V and 6 bases from J, with 13 bases between. Germline CDR1 is SGHRS and CDR2 is YFSETQ. CDR3 protein: CASSLGVTWGEQYF. The DNA of the CDR3 is TGCGCCAGCAGCTTGGGAGTAACGTGGGGCGAGCAGTACTTC.

Regarding this clonotype: A much larger clonotype is one base distant, so this may be a read error. The CDR3 coding sequence is TGTGCCAGCAGCTTAGACAGGGGCGATACGAAGTATTTT. This encodes CASSLDRGDTKYF. J is TRBJ2-3 and V is TRBV11-2; perhaps TRBD1 as D (6 bases). Germline lookup yields CDR1 SGHAT and CDR2 FQNNGV. The length of the CDR3 is 13 residues.

This clonotype was counted at least ten times. The V call is TRBV27, the J call TRBJ2-2; perhaps TRBD2 as D (5 bases). Germline V gene lookup returns CDR1 MNHEY and CDR2 SMNVEV (reference sequence). This CDR3 spans 14 amino acids. V was clipped by 5 bases and J by 5 bases, with 12 bases between them. The CDR3 region has the DNA TGTGCCAGCAGTCCCAGCGGCGGGACCGGGGAGCTGTTTTTT. It translates to CASSPSGGTGELFF.

The J gene is TRBJ2-7, the V gene TRBV27, with D perhaps TRBD1 (5 bases). CDR1 is MNHEY, CDR2 SMNVEV, per germline (reference sequence). The V end was cut by 5 bases, the J end by 0 bases, with 14 bases between. The CDR3 is 15 amino acids. CDR3 sequence: CASSPSTGNSYEQYF. CDR3 nucleotide sequence: TGTGCCAGCAGTCCCTCAACAGGTAACTCCTACGAGCAGTACTTC.

This clonotype was counted many times. The chain is built from TRBV18 and TRBJ2-5; D ambiguous. Germline V gene lookup returns CDR1 KGHSH and CDR2 LQKENI. This CDR3 comprises 13 residues. V was cut by 3 bases and J by 3 bases, with 8 bases left in between. This CDR3 is CASSPYGEETQYF. The DNA for the CDR3 is TGTGCCAGCTCACCTTATGGCGAAGAGACCCAGTACTTC.

The gene calls are TRBV2 and TRBJ1-5, with 9 bases fitting TRBD1. J gave up 5 bases and V 6 bases, and 5 bases lay outside the gene matches. CDR1 is SNHLY and CDR2 is FYNNEI in the germline V gene. The CDR3 has 14 amino acids. The CDR3 bases are TGTGCCAGCAGGCCCGGGACAGGGTATCAGCCCCAGCATTTT. Its protein product is CASRPGTGYQPQHF.

This clonotype was observed many times. The gene calls are TRBV30 and TRBJ2-1; 9 nucleotides align to TRBD1. V lost 4 bases to trimming and J lost 6 bases; unmatched junction nucleotides: 19. The germline gives CDR1 GTSNPN, CDR2 SVGIG (reference sequence). CDR3 size: 18 residues. The CDR3 DNA is TGTGCCTGGACCGGGACAGGGACCTTTTACTCAAACCCCAATGAGCAGTTCTTC. This encodes CAWTGTGTFYSNPNEQFF. Full variable domain (outside the CDR3, taken from reference TRBV30 and TRBJ2-1): SQTIHQWPATLVQPVGSPLSLECTVEGTSNPNLYWYRQAAGRGLQLLFYSVGIGQISSEVPQNLSASRPQDRQFILSSKKLLLSDSGFYLCAWTGTGTFYSNPNEQFFGPGTRLTVL.

This clonotype was seen only a few times. The chain is built from TRBV11-2 and TRBJ2-7; unclear D gene. This CDR3 contains 13 residues. V was trimmed by 1 base and J by 2 bases, leaving 6 bases between them. Germline assignment: CDR1 SGHAT and CDR2 FQNNGV. CDR3 sequence (DNA): TGTGCCAGCAGCTTAGGACTGACCTACGAGCAGTACTTC. As protein: CASSLGLTYEQYF.

This clonotype was observed at least ten times. The chain links TRBV7-2 to TRBJ2-7, with 7 bases matching TRBD1. Germline V gene sequence: CDR1 SGHTA, CDR2 FQGNSA. The CDR3 has 14 amino acids. Trimming removed 5 bases from V and 3 bases from J; junction bases left unmatched: 7. DNA for the CDR3: TGTGCCAGCAGCGAAACGGGACAGATCTACGAGCAGTACTTC. It translates to CASSETGQIYEQYF.